This T cell receptor beta chain is drawn from a study of T-cell reconstitution after alpha-beta-depleted transplantation in children. CDR3 length: 17 amino acids. Losses at the gene ends were 5 bases for V and 1 base for J; bases not matched to a gene: 11. The germline CDR1 and CDR2 sequences are SGHTA and FQGTGA. Unique molecular identifiers featured in how the TCRbeta library was prepared. Each CDR3 protein is one row after TCRdb ran MiXCR on the PCR reads. The table has about 240,000 distinct CDR3 sequences, more than 20% seen once. The receptor's source is a girl aged 2-10 years with Fanconi anemia, due to receive a stem cell transplant. V usage is TRBV7-3 and J usage is TRBJ2-7; TRBD2 agrees at 10 bases. The material was PBMCs, obtained before TCRalphabeta/CD19-depleted stem cell transplant. The CDR3 is CASSQWGIAGGSYEQYF. DNA of the CDR3: TGTGCCAGCAGCCAGTGGGGAATAGCGGGAGGTTCCTACGAGCAGTACTTC.